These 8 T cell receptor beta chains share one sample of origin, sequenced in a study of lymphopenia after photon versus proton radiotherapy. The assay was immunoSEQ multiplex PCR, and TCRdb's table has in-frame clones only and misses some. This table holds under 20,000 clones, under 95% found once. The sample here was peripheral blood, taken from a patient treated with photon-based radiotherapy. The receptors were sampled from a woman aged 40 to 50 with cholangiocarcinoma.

CDR3 region: CASSSGNEQFF. In nucleotides, the CDR3 is TGTGCCAGCAGCTCAGGCAATGAGCAGTTCTTC. The chain combines TRBV13 with TRBJ2-1; D is unresolved. The V end was cut by 4 bases, the J end by 6 bases, with 4 bases between. The CDR3 sequence is 11 residues long. The germline gives CDR1 PRHDT, CDR2 FYEKMQ (reference sequence).

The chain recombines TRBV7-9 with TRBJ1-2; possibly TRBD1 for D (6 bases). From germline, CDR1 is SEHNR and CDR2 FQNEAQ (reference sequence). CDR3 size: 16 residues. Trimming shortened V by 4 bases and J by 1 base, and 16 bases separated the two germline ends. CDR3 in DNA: TGTGCCAGCAGCTCTCTCAGGGGAGGCGTTAACTATGGCTACACCTTC. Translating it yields CASSSLRGGVNYGYTF.

This CDR3 is CASTNRGTGANVLTF. The CDR3 DNA reads as TGTGCCAGCACCAACCGGGGAACTGGGGCCAACGTCCTGACTTTC. The rearrangement joins TRBV11-2 to TRBJ2-6; weak D call: TRBD2 (5 bases). Germline CDR1 reads SGHAT; CDR2 reads FQNNGV. This CDR3 comprises 15 residues. V lost 7 bases and J 2 bases, leaving 12 bases between the germline ends.

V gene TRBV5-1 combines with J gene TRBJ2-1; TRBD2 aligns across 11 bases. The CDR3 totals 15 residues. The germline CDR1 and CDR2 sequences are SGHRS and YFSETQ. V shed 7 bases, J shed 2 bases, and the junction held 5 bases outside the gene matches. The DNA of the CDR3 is TGCGCCAGCGGACAGACTAGCGGGGCCTACAATGAGCAGTTCTTC. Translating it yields CASGQTSGAYNEQFF.

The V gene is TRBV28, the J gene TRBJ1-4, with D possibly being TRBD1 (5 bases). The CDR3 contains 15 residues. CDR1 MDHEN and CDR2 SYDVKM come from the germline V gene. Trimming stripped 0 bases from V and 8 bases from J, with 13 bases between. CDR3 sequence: CASSLWGEAGEKLFF. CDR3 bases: TGTGCCAGCAGTTTATGGGGCGAGGCAGGGGAAAAACTGTTTTTT.

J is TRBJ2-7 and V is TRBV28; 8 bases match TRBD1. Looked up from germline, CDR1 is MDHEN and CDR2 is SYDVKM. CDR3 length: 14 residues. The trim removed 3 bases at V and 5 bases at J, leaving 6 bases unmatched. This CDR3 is CASSLDRVKDEQYF. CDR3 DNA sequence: TGTGCCAGCAGTTTGGACAGGGTCAAGGACGAGCAGTACTTC.

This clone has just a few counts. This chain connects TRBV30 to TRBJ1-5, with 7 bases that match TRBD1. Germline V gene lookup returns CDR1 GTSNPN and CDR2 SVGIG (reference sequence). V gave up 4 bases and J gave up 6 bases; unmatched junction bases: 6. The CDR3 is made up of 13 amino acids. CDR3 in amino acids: CAWNDRVGQPQHF. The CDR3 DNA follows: TGTGCCTGGAATGACAGGGTTGGTCAGCCCCAGCATTTT. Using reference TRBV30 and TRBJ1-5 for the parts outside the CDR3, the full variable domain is SQTIHQWPATLVQPVGSPLSLECTVEGTSNPNLYWYRQAAGRGLQLLFYSVGIGQISSEVPQNLSASRPQDRQFILSSKKLLLSDSGFYLCAWNDRVGQPQHFGDGTRLSIL.

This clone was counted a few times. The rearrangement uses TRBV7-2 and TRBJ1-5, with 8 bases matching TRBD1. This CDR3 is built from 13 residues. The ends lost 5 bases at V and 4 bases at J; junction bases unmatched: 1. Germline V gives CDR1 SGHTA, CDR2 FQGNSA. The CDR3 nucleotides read TGTGCCAGCAGCCGACAGGGGAATCAGCCCCAGCATTTT. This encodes CASSRQGNQPQHF.